This TCR beta chain was identified during a study of cytomegalovirus exposure and HLA in healthy donors. Study-wide findings and caveats: Researchers reported in a later analysis that a missense DCLRE1C variant was tied to TCR beta V- and J-gene trimming. The sole available immune exposure information was CMV serostatus.

This clone was seen a few times. The target antigen is unknown. The PCR contained 60 Vbeta and 13 Jbeta primers. Generated by immunoSEQ multiplex PCR, the TCRdb table keeps only in-frame clones and is missing some. This table holds about 140,000 clones, nearly 10% found once. Trimming took 4 bases from V and 4 from J, leaving 7 bases between them. Germline V lookup: CDR1 MDHEN, CDR2 SYDVKM. CDR3 length equals 12 residues. Unrecorded immune exposures were likely, despite nominal health at sampling. This sequence originates from a man aged 50-59 years in good health and CMV-seronegative. Input material: PBMCs. The rearrangement links TRBV28 to TRBJ1-2; D not certain. The CDR3: CASSSDIYGYTF. CDR3 coding DNA: TGTGCCAGCAGTTCCGACATCTATGGCTACACCTTC.